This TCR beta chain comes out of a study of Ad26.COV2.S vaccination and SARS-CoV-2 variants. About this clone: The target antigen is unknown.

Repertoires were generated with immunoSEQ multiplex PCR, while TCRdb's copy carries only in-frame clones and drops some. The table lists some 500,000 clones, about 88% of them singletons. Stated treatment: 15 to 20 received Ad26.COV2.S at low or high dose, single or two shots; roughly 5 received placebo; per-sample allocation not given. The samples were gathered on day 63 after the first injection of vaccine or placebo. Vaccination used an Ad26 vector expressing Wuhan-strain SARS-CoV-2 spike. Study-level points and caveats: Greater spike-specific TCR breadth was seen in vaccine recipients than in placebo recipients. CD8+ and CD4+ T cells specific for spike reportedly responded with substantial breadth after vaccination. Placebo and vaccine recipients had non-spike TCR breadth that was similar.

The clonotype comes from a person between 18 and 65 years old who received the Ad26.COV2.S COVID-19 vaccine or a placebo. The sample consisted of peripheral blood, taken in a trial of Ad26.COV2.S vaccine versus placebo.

CDR3 in amino acids: CASSKGARGLNTEAFF. CDR3 bases: TGTGCCAGCAGCAAAGGCGCCAGGGGTTTGAACACTGAAGCTTTCTTT. This chain connects TRBV21-1 to TRBJ1-1; whether TRBD1, the table's D call, matches the DNA was not checked. TRBV21-1 is a recognized pseudogene. The CDR3 runs 16 residues.